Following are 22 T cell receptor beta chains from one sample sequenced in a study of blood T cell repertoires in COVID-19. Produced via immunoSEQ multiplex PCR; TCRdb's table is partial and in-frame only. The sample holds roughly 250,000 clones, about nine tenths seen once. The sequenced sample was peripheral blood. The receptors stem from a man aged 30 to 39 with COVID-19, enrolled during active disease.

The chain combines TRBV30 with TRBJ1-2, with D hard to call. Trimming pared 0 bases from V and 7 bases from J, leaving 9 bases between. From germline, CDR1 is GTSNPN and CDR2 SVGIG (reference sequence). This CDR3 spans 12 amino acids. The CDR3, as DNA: TGTGCCTGGAGTGTAGTCGGTGGTGGCTACACCTTC. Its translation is CAWSVVGGGYTF.

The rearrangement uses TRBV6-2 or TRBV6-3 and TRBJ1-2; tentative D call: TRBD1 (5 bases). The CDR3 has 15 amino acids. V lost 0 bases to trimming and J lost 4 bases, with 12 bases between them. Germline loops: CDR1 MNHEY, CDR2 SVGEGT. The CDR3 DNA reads TGTGCCAGCAGTTACTCGATGGGGCAGAGCTATGGCTACACCTTC. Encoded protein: CASSYSMGQSYGYTF.

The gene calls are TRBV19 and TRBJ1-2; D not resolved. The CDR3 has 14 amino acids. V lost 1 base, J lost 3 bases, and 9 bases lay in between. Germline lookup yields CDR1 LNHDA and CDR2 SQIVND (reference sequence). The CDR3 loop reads CASSIGVEDYGYTF. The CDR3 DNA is TGTGCCAGTAGTATAGGAGTGGAGGACTATGGCTACACCTTC.

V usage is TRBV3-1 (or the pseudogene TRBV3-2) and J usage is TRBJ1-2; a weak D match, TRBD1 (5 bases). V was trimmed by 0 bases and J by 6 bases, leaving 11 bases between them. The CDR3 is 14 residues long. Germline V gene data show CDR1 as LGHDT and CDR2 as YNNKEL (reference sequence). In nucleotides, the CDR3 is TGTGCCAGCAGCCAAGAGGGCAGGGAGGATGGCTACACCTTC. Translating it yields CASSQEGREDGYTF.

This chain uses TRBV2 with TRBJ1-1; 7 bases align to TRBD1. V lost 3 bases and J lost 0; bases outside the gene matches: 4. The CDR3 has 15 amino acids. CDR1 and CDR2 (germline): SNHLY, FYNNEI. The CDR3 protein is CASSETGRLNTEAFF. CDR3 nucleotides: TGTGCCAGCAGTGAGACAGGGCGGCTGAACACTGAAGCTTTCTTT.

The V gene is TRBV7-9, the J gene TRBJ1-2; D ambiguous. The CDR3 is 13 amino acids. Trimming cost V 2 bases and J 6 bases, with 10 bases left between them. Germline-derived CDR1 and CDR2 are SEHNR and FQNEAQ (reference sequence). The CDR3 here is CASSLMEGHGYTF. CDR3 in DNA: TGTGCCAGCAGCTTAATGGAGGGCCATGGCTACACCTTC.

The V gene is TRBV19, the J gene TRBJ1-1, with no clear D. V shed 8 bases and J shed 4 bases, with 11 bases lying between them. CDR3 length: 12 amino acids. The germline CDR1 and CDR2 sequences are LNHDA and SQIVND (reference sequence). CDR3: CASLLGATEAFF. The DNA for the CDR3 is TGTGCCAGTCTTCTGGGAGCCACTGAAGCTTTCTTT.

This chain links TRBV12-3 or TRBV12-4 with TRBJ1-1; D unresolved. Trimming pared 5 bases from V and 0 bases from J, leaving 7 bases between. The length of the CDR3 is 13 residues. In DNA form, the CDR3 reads TGTGCCAGCAGTCGACTTATGAACACTGAAGCTTTCTTT. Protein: CASSRLMNTEAFF.

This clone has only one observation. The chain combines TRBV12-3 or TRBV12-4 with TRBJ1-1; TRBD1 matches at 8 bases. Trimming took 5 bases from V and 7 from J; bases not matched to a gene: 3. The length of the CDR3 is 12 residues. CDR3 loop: CASSGQGFEAFF. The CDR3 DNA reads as TGTGCCAGCAGTGGACAGGGTTTTGAAGCTTTCTTT.

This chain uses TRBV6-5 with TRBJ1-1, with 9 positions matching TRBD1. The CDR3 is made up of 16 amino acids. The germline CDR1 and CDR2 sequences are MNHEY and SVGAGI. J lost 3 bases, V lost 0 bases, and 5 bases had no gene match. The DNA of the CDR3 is TGTGCCAGCAGTTACTCCGGGACAGGGTTGCACACTGAAGCTTTCTTT. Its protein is CASSYSGTGLHTEAFF.

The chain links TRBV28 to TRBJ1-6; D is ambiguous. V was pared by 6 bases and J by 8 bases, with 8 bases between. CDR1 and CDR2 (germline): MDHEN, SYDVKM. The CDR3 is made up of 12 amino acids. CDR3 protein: CASSQSDSPLHF. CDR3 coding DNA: TGTGCCAGCAGCCAGTCAGATTCACCCCTCCACTTT.

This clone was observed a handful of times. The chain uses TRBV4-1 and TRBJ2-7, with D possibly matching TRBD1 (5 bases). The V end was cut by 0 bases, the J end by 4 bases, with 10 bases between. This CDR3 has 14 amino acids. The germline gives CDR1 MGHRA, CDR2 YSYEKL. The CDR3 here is CASSQETGQYEQYF. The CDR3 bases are TGCGCCAGCAGCCAAGAAACAGGTCAGTACGAGCAGTACTTC.

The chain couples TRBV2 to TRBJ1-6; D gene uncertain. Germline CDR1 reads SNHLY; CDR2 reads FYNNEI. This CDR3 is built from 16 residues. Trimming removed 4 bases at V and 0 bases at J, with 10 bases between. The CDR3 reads CASSVSRTSYNSPLHF. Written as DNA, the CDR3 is TGTGCCAGCAGTGTTAGCAGAACCTCCTATAATTCACCCCTCCACTTT.

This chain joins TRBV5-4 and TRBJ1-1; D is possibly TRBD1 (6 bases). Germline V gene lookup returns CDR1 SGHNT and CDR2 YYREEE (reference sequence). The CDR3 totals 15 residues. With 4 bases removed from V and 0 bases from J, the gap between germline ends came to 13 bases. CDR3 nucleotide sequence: TGTGCCAGCAGCCAGAGACAGGTGATGAACACTGAAGCTTTCTTT. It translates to CASSQRQVMNTEAFF.

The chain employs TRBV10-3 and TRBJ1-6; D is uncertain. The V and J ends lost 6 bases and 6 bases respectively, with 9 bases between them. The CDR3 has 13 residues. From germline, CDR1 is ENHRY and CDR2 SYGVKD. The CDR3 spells CAIRSQVNSPLHF. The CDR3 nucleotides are TGTGCCATCAGGTCGCAGGTTAATTCACCCCTCCACTTT.

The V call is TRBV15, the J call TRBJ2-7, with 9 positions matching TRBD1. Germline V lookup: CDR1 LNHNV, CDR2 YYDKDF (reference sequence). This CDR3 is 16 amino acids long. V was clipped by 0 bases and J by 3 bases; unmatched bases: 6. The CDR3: CATSRDPGQGSYEQYF. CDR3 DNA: TGTGCCACCAGCAGAGATCCGGGACAGGGTAGCTACGAGCAGTACTTC.

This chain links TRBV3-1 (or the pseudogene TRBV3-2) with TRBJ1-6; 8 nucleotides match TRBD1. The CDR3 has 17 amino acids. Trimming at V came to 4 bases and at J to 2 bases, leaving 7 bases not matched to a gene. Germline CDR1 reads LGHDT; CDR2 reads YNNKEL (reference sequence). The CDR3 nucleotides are TGTGCCAGCAGCCCCGGACAGGGAGGCACCTATAATTCACCCCTCCACTTT. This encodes CASSPGQGGTYNSPLHF.

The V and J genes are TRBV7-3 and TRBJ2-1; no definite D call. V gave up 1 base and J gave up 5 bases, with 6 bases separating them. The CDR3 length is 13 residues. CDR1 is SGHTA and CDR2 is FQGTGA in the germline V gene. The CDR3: CASSLNLDNEQFF. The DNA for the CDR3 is TGTGCCAGCAGCTTAAATCTAGACAATGAGCAGTTCTTC. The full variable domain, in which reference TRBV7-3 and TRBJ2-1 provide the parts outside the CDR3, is GAGVSQTPSNKVTEKGKYVELRCDPISGHTALYWYRQSLGQGPEFLIYFQGTGAADDSGLPNDRFFAVRPEGSVSTLKIQRTERGDSAVYLCASSLNLDNEQFFGPGTRLTVL.

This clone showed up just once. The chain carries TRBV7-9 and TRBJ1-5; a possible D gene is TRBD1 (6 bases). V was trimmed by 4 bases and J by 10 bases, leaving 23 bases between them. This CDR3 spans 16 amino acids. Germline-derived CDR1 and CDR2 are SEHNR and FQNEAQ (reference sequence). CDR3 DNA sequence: TGTGCCAGCAGCTCGACCAGGGGACGTCCTCGTGAACCCCAGCATTTT. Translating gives CASSSTRGRPREPQHF.

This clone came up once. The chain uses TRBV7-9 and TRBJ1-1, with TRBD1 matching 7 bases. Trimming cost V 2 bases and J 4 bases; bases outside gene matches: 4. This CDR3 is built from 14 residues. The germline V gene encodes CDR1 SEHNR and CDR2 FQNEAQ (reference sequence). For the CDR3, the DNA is TGTGCCAGCAGCTTAACACAGGGGAGCACTGAAGCTTTCTTT. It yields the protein CASSLTQGSTEAFF.

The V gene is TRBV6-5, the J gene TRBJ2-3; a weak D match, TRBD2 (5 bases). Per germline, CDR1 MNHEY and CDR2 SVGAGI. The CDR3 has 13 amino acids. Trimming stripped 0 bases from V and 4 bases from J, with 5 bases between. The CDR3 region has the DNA TGTGCCAGCAGTTACTCGAGGGCAGATACGCAGTATTTT. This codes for CASSYSRADTQYF.

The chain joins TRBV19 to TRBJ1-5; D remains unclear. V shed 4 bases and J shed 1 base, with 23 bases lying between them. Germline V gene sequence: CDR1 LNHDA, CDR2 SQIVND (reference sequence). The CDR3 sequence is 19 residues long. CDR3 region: CASSRARGSSRGSNQPQHF. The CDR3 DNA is TGTGCCAGTAGTAGGGCCCGCGGCAGCTCCCGGGGAAGCAATCAGCCCCAGCATTTT.